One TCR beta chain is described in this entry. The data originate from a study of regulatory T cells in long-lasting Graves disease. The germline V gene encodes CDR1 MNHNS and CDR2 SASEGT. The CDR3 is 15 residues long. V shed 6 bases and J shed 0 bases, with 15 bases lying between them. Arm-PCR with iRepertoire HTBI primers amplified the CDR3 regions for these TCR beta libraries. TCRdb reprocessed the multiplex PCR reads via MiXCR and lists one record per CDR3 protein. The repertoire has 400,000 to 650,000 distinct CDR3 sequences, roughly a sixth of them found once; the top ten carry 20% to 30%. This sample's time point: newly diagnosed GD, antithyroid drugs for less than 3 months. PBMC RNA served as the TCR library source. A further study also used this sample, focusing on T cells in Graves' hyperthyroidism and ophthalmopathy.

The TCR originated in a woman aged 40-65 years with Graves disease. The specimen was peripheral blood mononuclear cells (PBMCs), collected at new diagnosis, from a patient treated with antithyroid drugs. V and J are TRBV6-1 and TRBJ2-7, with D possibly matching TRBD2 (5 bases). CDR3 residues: CASSKRGSSSYEQYF. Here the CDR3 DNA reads TGTGCCAGCAGCAAACGGGGATCAAGCTCCTACGAGCAGTACTTC.